The 6 T cell receptor beta chains listed next were all sequenced from one sample in a study of cytomegalovirus exposure and HLA in healthy donors. The PCR made use of 60 Vbeta and 13 Jbeta primers. Some clones are missing from TCRdb's copy, which holds only in-frame ones; the method was immunoSEQ multiplex PCR. The repertoire holds 110,000 to 150,000 clones, with under 90% as singletons. The sequencing sample was made of PBMCs. The receptor set was obtained from a man aged 35-49 years in good health and CMV-seronegative.

The chain has TRBV28 and TRBJ2-7; possibly TRBD2 for D (6 bases). The germline gives CDR1 MDHEN, CDR2 SYDVKM. There are 13 residues in the CDR3. Trimming removed 7 bases at V and 2 bases at J, with 12 bases between. The CDR3 DNA follows: TGTGCCAGCATCACGGGGGAAACCTACGAGCAGTACTTC. Protein sequence: CASITGETYEQYF. Filled out from reference TRBV28 and TRBJ2-7, the complete variable domain reads DVKVTQSSRYLVKRTGEKVFLECVQDMDHENMFWYRQDPGLGLRLIYFSYDVKMKEKGDIPEGYSVSREKKERFSLILESASTNQTSMYLCASITGETYEQYFGPGTRLTVT.

The CDR3 nucleotides read TGTGCCAGCAGTTACTCTCAGGGCACAGATACGCAGTATTTT. This gives the protein CASSYSQGTDTQYF. The chain carries TRBV6-5 and TRBJ2-3, with D hard to call. The length of the CDR3 is 14 residues. V lost 0 bases and J lost 1, with 5 bases in between. Germline lookup yields CDR1 MNHEY and CDR2 SVGAGI.

V and J are TRBV2 and TRBJ1-6; weak D call: TRBD1 (5 bases). V was clipped by 4 bases and J by 4 bases, with 5 bases between them. The CDR3 totals 13 residues. Germline V gene lookup returns CDR1 SNHLY and CDR2 FYNNEI. CDR3 sequence: CASSGTYNSPLHF. The DNA for the CDR3 is TGTGCCAGCAGTGGGACATATAATTCACCCCTCCACTTT. The complete variable domain, with remaining parts taken from reference TRBV2 and TRBJ1-6, reads EPEVTQTPSHQVTQMGQEVILRCVPISNHLYFYWYRQILGQKVEFLVSFYNNEISEKSEIFDDQFSVERPDGSNFTLKIRSTKLEDSAMYFCASSGTYNSPLHFGNGTRLTVT.

The J gene is TRBJ2-6, the V gene TRBV19; 8 bases align to TRBD1. V dropped 7 bases and J dropped 0; count of bases not matched to a gene: 17. CDR1 is LNHDA, CDR2 SQIVND, per germline (reference sequence). CDR3 size: 20 residues. CDR3 amino acids: CASNPRPGDRSPSGANVLTF. Written as DNA, the CDR3 is TGTGCCAGTAACCCCAGGCCGGGGGACAGGAGTCCCTCTGGGGCCAACGTCCTGACTTTC.

This clone was recorded a few times. The V call is TRBV4-3, the J call TRBJ1-2; 7 bases agree with TRBD1. Germline lookup yields CDR1 LGHNA and CDR2 YSLEER. This CDR3 has 16 residues. After removal of 0 bases from V and 0 bases from J, the junction contained 4 bases not matched to a gene. The CDR3 loop reads CASSQDGGQTNYGYTF. The CDR3 DNA is TGCGCCAGCAGCCAAGATGGGGGACAGACTAACTATGGCTACACCTTC.

The chain carries TRBV20-1 and TRBJ1-6; D is unresolved. V lost 3 bases, J lost 9 bases, and 6 bases lay in between. The CDR3 has 11 residues. Per the germline V gene, CDR1 is DFQATT and CDR2 is SNEGSKA (reference sequence). DNA for the CDR3: TGCAGTGCTAGTAACGGTTCACCCCTCCACTTT. Its protein is CSASNGSPLHF.